This passage covers 29 T cell receptor beta chains from one sample sequenced in a study of blood T cell repertoires in COVID-19. Libraries were prepared by immunoSEQ multiplex PCR; TCRdb keeps only in-frame clonotypes and omits some of them. The table shows 300,000 to 400,000 clones, with around 90% occurring only once. The sample comprised PBMCs or T cells enriched from blood (not recorded which). The receptor source for this set is a man between 60 and 75 years old who had recovered from COVID-19.

The chain has TRBV24-1 and TRBJ2-1, with 9 positions matching TRBD2. The germline CDR1 and CDR2 sequences are KGHDR and SFDVKD. J gave up 2 bases and V 2 bases, and 0 bases lay outside the gene matches. The CDR3 covers 15 residues. In DNA form, the CDR3 reads TGTGCCACCAGTGATTCTAGCGGGGCCTACAATGAGCAGTTCTTC. It translates to CATSDSSGAYNEQFF.

J is TRBJ1-4 and V is TRBV7-3; TRBD1 might be the D (5 bases). CDR1 is SGHTA and CDR2 is FQGTGA in the germline V gene. The germline V and J ends were trimmed by 4 bases and 8 bases, with 8 bases remaining between them. The CDR3 has 12 residues. CDR3 loop: CASSSTGEKLFF. The DNA for the CDR3 is TGTGCCAGCAGCTCTACAGGAGAAAAACTGTTTTTT.

This rearrangement joins TRBV25-1 to TRBJ2-7; 8 bases line up with TRBD1. In germline, CDR1 is MGHDK, CDR2 SYGVNS. Losses at the gene ends were 7 bases for V and 5 bases for J; bases not matched to a gene: 10. There are 14 residues in the CDR3. The CDR3 DNA is TGTGCCAGCATCGGGCAGGGGGCAATCGACGAGCAGTACTTC. It translates to CASIGQGAIDEQYF.

This clone was counted once. V usage is TRBV27 and J usage is TRBJ1-1, with D possibly being TRBD1 (6 bases). In germline, CDR1 is MNHEY, CDR2 SMNVEV (reference sequence). The ends were cut back, 7 bases at V and 4 bases at J, with 19 bases in the middle. The CDR3 covers 15 residues. The CDR3 here is CASIVSRGRGTEAFF. Written as DNA, the CDR3 is TGTGCCAGCATCGTCTCCAGGGGACGGGGCACTGAAGCTTTCTTT.

This rearrangement joins TRBV3-1 (or the pseudogene TRBV3-2) to TRBJ1-1; 12 bases are a match to TRBD1. The junction had 4 bases not matched to a gene; V was cut back by 0 bases and J by 2 bases. The germline V gene encodes CDR1 LGHDT and CDR2 YNNKEL (reference sequence). The CDR3 is made up of 17 amino acids. The CDR3: CASSQDPGQGANTEAFF. CDR3 DNA sequence: TGTGCCAGCAGCCAAGACCCGGGACAGGGGGCTAACACTGAAGCTTTCTTT.

The chain has TRBV7-2 and TRBJ1-5, with D possibly matching TRBD1 (6 bases). CDR1 SGHTA and CDR2 FQGNSA come from the germline V gene. Trimming took 8 bases from V and 4 from J, leaving 9 bases between them. The CDR3 extends over 12 amino acids. In DNA, the CDR3 is TGTGCCAGCCACAGGGAGAATCAGCCCCAGCATTTT. Encoded protein: CASHRENQPQHF. Filled out from reference TRBV7-2 and TRBJ1-5, the complete variable domain reads GAGVSQSPSNKVTEKGKDVELRCDPISGHTALYWYRQSLGQGLEFLIYFQGNSAPDKSGLPSDRFSAERTGGSVSTLTIQRTQQEDSAVYLCASHRENQPQHFGDGTRLSIL.

The V and J genes are TRBV6-5 and TRBJ2-7; 8 nucleotides agree with TRBD2. The CDR3 has 16 amino acids. Germline V gene lookup returns CDR1 MNHEY and CDR2 SVGAGI. Unmatched junction bases numbered 10, after V lost 0 bases and J lost 6 bases. CDR3 sequence: CASSYSNPGLGLEQYF. DNA of the CDR3: TGTGCCAGCAGTTACTCCAATCCGGGACTAGGGCTCGAGCAGTACTTC.

This rearrangement joins TRBV6-4 to TRBJ1-6; D unresolved. Deletions cut 10 bases from V and 10 bases from J, with 29 bases between. The CDR3 contains 17 residues. Per the germline V gene, CDR1 is MRHNA and CDR2 is SNTAGT. CDR3: CANPIAEGAAGWSPLHF. The CDR3 DNA is TGTGCCAACCCCATTGCCGAGGGAGCCGCGGGTTGGTCACCCCTCCACTTT.

The CDR3 protein is CASSFSGRLDEQYF. The CDR3 nucleotides read TGTGCCAGCAGCTTCAGCGGGAGGCTCGACGAGCAGTACTTC. The J gene is TRBJ2-7, the V gene TRBV7-2; 9 bases agree with TRBD2. Losses at the gene ends were 3 bases for V and 5 bases for J; bases not matched to a gene: 5. The CDR3 has 14 amino acids. Per the germline V gene, CDR1 is SGHTA and CDR2 is FQGNSA.

This sequence joins TRBV4-2 and TRBJ2-5; 10 bases map to TRBD1. Trimming at V came to 3 bases and at J to 3 bases, leaving 4 bases not matched to a gene. Germline CDR1 reads LGHNA; CDR2 reads YNFKEQ. There are 15 residues in the CDR3. The chain's CDR3 is CASSHSDRGEETQYF. DNA for the CDR3: TGTGCCAGCAGCCACTCGGACAGGGGGGAAGAGACCCAGTACTTC.

The rearrangement joins TRBV19 to TRBJ2-7; 11 bases agree with TRBD2. Trimming took 2 bases from V and 1 from J; bases not matched to a gene: 10. The CDR3 runs 18 residues. Germline V gene data show CDR1 as LNHDA and CDR2 as SQIVND (reference sequence). In DNA form, the CDR3 reads TGTGCCAGTAGTATATCGCTAGCGGGAGGTCTGACTTCCTACGAGCAGTACTTC. This codes for CASSISLAGGLTSYEQYF.

The CDR3 protein is CASGATGWSEQYF. The DNA of the CDR3 is TGCGCCAGCGGGGCGACAGGGTGGAGCGAGCAGTACTTC. This chain uses TRBV5-1 with TRBJ2-7; 7 nucleotides align to TRBD1. The CDR3 consists of 13 residues. CDR1 SGHRS and CDR2 YFSETQ come from the germline V gene. V gave up 7 bases and J gave up 6 bases; unmatched junction bases: 10.

This chain links TRBV18 with TRBJ2-2, with D perhaps matching TRBD1 (5 bases). Germline-derived CDR1 and CDR2 are KGHSH and LQKENI. The CDR3 contains 15 residues. V was cut by 6 bases and J by 3 bases, with 14 bases left in between. The CDR3 DNA reads TGTGCCAGCTCTCAAATAGGGGATTACACCGGGGAGCTGTTTTTT. As protein: CASSQIGDYTGELFF.

The J gene is TRBJ1-5, the V gene TRBV5-6; TRBD1 aligns across 7 bases. The ends lost 4 bases at V and 3 bases at J; junction bases unmatched: 4. Germline assignment: CDR1 SGHDT and CDR2 YYEEEE. This CDR3 spans 14 amino acids. CDR3 DNA sequence: TGTGCCAGCAGCCGCGACAGGGACAATCAGCCCCAGCATTTT. Amino acids: CASSRDRDNQPQHF.

The V gene is TRBV10-3, the J gene TRBJ1-1; TRBD1 matches at 7 bases. Germline-derived CDR1 and CDR2 are ENHRY and SYGVKD. V lost 2 bases to trimming and J lost 1 base; unmatched junction nucleotides: 4. This CDR3 contains 15 residues. In nucleotides, the CDR3 is TGTGCCATCAGTGAGCAGGGACAGAGGAACACTGAAGCTTTCTTT. Translated, it gives CAISEQGQRNTEAFF.

The V and J genes are TRBV4-1 and TRBJ2-6; D is ambiguous. The germline V and J ends were trimmed by 1 base and 0 bases, with 7 bases remaining between them. CDR1 is MGHRA, CDR2 YSYEKL, per germline. This CDR3 comprises 16 residues. The CDR3 sequence is CASSQAYGSGANVLTF. The CDR3 bases are TGCGCCAGCAGCCAAGCCTACGGCTCTGGGGCCAACGTCCTGACTTTC.

The chain couples TRBV5-8 to TRBJ1-1; a possible D gene is TRBD1 (5 bases). Trimming left V 4 bases short and J 1 base short, with 11 bases between. This CDR3 is built from 14 residues. CDR1 is SGHTS, CDR2 YDEGEE, per germline. The CDR3 here is CASSPYQGNTEAFF. The CDR3 DNA follows: TGTGCCAGCAGCCCATACCAGGGGAACACTGAAGCTTTCTTT.

This chain connects TRBV7-2 to TRBJ2-1; a possible D gene is TRBD1 (5 bases). In germline, CDR1 is SGHTA, CDR2 FQGNSA. This CDR3 contains 15 residues. Trimming took 5 bases from V and 0 from J, leaving 11 bases between them. For the CDR3, the DNA is TGTGCCAGCAGCCCTAGTGGGGCCTCCTACAATGAGCAGTTCTTC. Translation: CASSPSGASYNEQFF.

This clone was observed a handful of times. For the CDR3, the DNA is TGTGCCACCAGTGATTCTAGCGGGAGTGGGTACGAGCAGTACTTC. Amino acid sequence: CATSDSSGSGYEQYF. J is TRBJ2-7 and V is TRBV24-1, with 10 bases aligning to TRBD2. The CDR3 runs 15 residues. Losses at the gene ends were 2 bases for V and 4 bases for J; bases not matched to a gene: 4. Germline assignment: CDR1 KGHDR and CDR2 SFDVKD.

The rearrangement links TRBV4-3 to TRBJ2-3; 13 bases are shared with TRBD2. Germline V lookup: CDR1 LGHNA, CDR2 YSLEER. Trimming at V came to 0 bases and at J to 4 bases, leaving 10 bases not matched to a gene. The CDR3 contains 19 residues. The chain's CDR3 is CASSQDLPSGLAGSDTQYF. The CDR3 DNA is TGCGCCAGCAGCCAAGATTTACCTTCGGGACTAGCGGGATCAGATACGCAGTATTTT.

The chain carries TRBV19 and TRBJ1-2; D remains ambiguous. This CDR3 contains 12 residues. Trimming cost V 5 bases and J 8 bases, with 12 bases left between them. Germline loops: CDR1 LNHDA, CDR2 SQIVND (reference sequence). CDR3 nucleotide sequence: TGTGCCAGTAGTCTCGGGCCGGGGGGCTACACCTTC. It is translated as CASSLGPGGYTF.

V is TRBV15 and J is TRBJ2-2; D perhaps matches TRBD1 (6 bases). The CDR3 spans 17 residues. Trimming cost V 1 base and J 0 bases, with 12 bases left between them. From germline, CDR1 is LNHNV and CDR2 YYDKDF (reference sequence). CDR3 in amino acids: CATSRGTGFANTGELFF. Here the CDR3 DNA reads TGTGCCACCAGCAGAGGTACAGGGTTCGCGAACACCGGGGAGCTGTTTTTT.

This chain joins TRBV6-6 and TRBJ2-7, with 7 bases identical to TRBD1. The trim removed 7 bases at V and 5 bases at J, leaving 8 bases unmatched. The length of the CDR3 is 13 residues. CDR1 is MNHNY, CDR2 SVGAGI, per germline (reference sequence). DNA for the CDR3: TGTGCCAGCACCAACGACAGGGCCCACGAGCAGTACTTC. Protein product: CASTNDRAHEQYF.

The V and J genes are TRBV11-3 and TRBJ2-2; TRBD2 matches at 9 bases. Germline lookup yields CDR1 SGHNT and CDR2 YENEEA. The ends lost 2 bases at V and 3 bases at J; junction bases unmatched: 4. The CDR3 contains 16 residues. CDR3 sequence: CASSLLAGSDTGELFF. DNA of the CDR3: TGTGCCAGCAGCTTACTAGCGGGAAGCGACACCGGGGAGCTGTTTTTT.

This rearrangement joins TRBV6-5 to TRBJ2-6, with 7 nucleotides matching TRBD2. The CDR3 is made up of 15 amino acids. Trimming removed 6 bases from V and 0 bases from J; junction bases left unmatched: 2. Germline loops: CDR1 MNHEY, CDR2 SVGAGI. CDR3 sequence (DNA): TGTGCCAGCAGCGGGGAGGGCTCTGGGGCCAACGTCCTGACTTTC. This translates into CASSGEGSGANVLTF.

The chain has TRBV3-1 (or the pseudogene TRBV3-2) and TRBJ1-4, with D possibly TRBD1 on 5 matching bases. Trimming took 4 bases from V and 0 from J, leaving 12 bases between them. Germline CDR1 and CDR2: LGHDT and YNNKEL (reference sequence). CDR3 length: 16 amino acids. CDR3 sequence (DNA): TGTGCCAGCAGCCGGACATATAGTTCAACTAATGAAAAACTGTTTTTT. Encoded protein: CASSRTYSSTNEKLFF.

The chain uses TRBV6-5 and TRBJ2-1; the D is unclear. Trimming shortened V by 6 bases and J by 5 bases, and 17 bases separated the two germline ends. The germline CDR1 and CDR2 sequences are MNHEY and SVGAGI. This CDR3 spans 15 amino acids. The CDR3 DNA is TGTGCCAGCAGAAGCCTCCGGGTCTTAAACAATGAGCAGTTCTTC. Its protein product is CASRSLRVLNNEQFF.

The chain is built from TRBV19 and TRBJ1-2; D gene ambiguous. The CDR3 is made up of 14 amino acids. V gave up 3 bases and J gave up 3 bases, with 11 bases separating them. Germline CDR1 is LNHDA and CDR2 is SQIVND (reference sequence). CDR3 DNA: TGTGCCAGTAGTATTGCGGCCCCTCACTATGGCTACACCTTC. Amino acid sequence: CASSIAAPHYGYTF.

V and J are TRBV15 and TRBJ2-6; 10 bases fit TRBD1. This CDR3 region has 17 residues. The germline gives CDR1 LNHNV, CDR2 YYDKDF (reference sequence). Trimming removed 4 bases from V and 0 bases from J; junction bases left unmatched: 3. The CDR3 DNA reads TGTGCCACCAGCATGGGACAGGGGATCTCTGGGGCCAACGTCCTGACTTTC. Translation: CATSMGQGISGANVLTF.